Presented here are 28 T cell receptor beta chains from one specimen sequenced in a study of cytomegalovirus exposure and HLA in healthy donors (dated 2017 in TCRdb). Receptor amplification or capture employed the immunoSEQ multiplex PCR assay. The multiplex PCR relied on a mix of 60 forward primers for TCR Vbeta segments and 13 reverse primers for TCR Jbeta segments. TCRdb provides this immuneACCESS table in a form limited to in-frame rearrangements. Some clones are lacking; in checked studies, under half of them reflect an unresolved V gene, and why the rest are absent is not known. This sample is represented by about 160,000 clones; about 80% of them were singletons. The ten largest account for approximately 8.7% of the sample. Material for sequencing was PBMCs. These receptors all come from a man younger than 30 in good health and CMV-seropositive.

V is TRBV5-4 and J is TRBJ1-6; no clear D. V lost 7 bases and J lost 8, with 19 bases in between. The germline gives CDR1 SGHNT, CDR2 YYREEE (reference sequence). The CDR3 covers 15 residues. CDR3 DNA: TGTGCCAGCCGGCCGGGAGGCAATAGGGATTCACCCCTCCACTTT. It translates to CASRPGGNRDSPLHF.

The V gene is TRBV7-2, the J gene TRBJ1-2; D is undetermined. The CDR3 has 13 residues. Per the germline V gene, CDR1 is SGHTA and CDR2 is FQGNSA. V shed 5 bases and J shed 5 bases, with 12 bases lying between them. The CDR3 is CASSASTVYGYTF. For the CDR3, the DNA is TGTGCCAGCAGCGCCTCTACAGTTTATGGCTACACCTTC.

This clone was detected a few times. In nucleotides, the CDR3 is TGTGCCAGTAGTCCTGGGACAGGGTGGGAAGGCTACACCTTC. Its protein product is CASSPGTGWEGYTF. The V call is TRBV19, the J call TRBJ1-2; 9 bases are a match to TRBD1. V trimming: 5 bases; J trimming: 8 bases; junction bases outside the gene matches: 9. The CDR3 contains 14 residues. Germline values: CDR1 LNHDA, CDR2 SQIVND (reference sequence).

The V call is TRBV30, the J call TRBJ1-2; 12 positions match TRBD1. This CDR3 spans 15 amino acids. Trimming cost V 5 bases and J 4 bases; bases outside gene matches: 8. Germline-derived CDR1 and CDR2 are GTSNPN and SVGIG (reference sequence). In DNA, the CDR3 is TGTGCCTGGGATACGGGGACAGGGGGCCTCTATGGCTACACCTTC. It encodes CAWDTGTGGLYGYTF.

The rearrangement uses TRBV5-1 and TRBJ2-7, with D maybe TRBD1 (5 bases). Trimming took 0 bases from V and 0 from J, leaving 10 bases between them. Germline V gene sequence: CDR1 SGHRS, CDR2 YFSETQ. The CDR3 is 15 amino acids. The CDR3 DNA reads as TGCGCCAGCAGCTTGGTTCAGGGCGCCTCCTACGAGCAGTACTTC. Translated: CASSLVQGASYEQYF.

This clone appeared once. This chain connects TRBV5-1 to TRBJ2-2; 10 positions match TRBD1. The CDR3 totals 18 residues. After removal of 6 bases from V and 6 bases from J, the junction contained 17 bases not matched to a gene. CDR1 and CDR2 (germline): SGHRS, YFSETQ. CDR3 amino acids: CASTRGQTGTGVSGELFF. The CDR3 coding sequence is TGCGCCAGCACCCGGGGGCAAACCGGGACAGGGGTGTCCGGGGAGCTGTTTTTT.

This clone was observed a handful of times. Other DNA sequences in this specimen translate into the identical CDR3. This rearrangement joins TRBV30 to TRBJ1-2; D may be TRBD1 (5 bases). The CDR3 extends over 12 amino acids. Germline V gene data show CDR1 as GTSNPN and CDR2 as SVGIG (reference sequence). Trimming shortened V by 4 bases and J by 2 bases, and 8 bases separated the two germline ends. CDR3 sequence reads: CAWTGGNYGYTF. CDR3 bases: TGTGCCTGGACCGGGGGAAACTATGGCTACACCTTC.

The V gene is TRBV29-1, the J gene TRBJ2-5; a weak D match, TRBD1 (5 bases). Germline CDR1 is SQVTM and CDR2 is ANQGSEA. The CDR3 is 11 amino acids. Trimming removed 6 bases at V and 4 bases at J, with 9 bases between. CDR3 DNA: TGCAGCGTAGGCAGGGCAGAGACCCAGTACTTC. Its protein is CSVGRAETQYF.

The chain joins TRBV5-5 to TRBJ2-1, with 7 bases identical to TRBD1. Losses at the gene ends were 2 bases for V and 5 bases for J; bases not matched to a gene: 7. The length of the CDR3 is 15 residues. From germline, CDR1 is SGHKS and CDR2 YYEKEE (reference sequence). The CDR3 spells CASSLTLGGHNEQFF. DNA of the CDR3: TGTGCCAGCAGCTTAACACTAGGGGGCCACAATGAGCAGTTCTTC.

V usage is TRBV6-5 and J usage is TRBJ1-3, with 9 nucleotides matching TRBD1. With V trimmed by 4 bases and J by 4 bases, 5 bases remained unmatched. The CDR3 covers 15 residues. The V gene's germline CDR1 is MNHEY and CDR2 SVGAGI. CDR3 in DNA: TGTGCCAGCAGTTCGGCCGGGACAGGGGGAAACACCATATATTTT. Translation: CASSSAGTGGNTIYF.

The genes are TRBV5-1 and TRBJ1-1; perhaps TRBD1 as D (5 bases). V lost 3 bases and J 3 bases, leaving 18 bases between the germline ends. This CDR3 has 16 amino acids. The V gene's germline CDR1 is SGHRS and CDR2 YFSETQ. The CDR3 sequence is CASSSSDLTAYTEAFF. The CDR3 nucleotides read TGCGCCAGCAGCTCCTCCGATTTGACAGCATACACTGAAGCTTTCTTT.

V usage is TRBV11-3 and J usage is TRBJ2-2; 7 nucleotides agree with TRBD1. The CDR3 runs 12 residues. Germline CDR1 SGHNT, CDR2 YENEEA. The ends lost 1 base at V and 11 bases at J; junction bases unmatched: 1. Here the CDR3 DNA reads TGTGCCAGCAGCTTAGCAGGGGGAGAGCTGTTTTTT. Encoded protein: CASSLAGGELFF. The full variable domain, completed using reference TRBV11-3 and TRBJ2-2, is EAGVVQSPRYKIIEKKQPVAFWCNPISGHNTLYWYLQNLGQGPELLIRYENEEAVDDSQLPKDRFSAERLKGVDSTLKIQPAELGDSAVYLCASSLAGGELFFGEGSRLTVL.

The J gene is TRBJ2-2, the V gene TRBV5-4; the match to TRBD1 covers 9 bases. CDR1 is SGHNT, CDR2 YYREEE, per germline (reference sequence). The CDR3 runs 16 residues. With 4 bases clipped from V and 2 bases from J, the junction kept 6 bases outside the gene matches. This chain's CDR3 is CASSKGQGSNTGELFF. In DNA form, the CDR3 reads TGTGCCAGCAGCAAGGGACAGGGAAGTAACACCGGGGAGCTGTTTTTT.

The CDR3 region has the DNA TGCGCCAGCAGCTTGGAGGCCGGGACAGTTTCCTATGGCTACACCTTC. Amino acid sequence: CASSLEAGTVSYGYTF. The genes are TRBV5-1 and TRBJ1-2; 7 positions agree with TRBD1. Germline V gives CDR1 SGHRS, CDR2 YFSETQ. CDR3 size: 16 residues. The junction had 9 bases not matched to a gene; V was cut back by 0 bases and J by 4 bases.

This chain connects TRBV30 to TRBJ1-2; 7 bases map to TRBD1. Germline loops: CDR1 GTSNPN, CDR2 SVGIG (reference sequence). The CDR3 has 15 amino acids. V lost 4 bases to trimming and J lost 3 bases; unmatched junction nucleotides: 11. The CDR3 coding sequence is TGTGCCTGGAAGCATCCGGGACAGCGATACTATGGCTACACCTTC. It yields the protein CAWKHPGQRYYGYTF. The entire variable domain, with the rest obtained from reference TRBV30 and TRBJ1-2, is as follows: SQTIHQWPATLVQPVGSPLSLECTVEGTSNPNLYWYRQAAGRGLQLLFYSVGIGQISSEVPQNLSASRPQDRQFILSSKKLLLSDSGFYLCAWKHPGQRYYGYTFGSGTRLTVV.

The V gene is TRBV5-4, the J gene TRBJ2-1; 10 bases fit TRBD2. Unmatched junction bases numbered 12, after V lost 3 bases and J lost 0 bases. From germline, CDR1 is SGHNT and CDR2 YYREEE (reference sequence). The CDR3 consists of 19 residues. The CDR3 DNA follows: TGTGCCAGCAGCTCCCTGGTAGCGGGGGGCCCCAGCTCCTACAATGAGCAGTTCTTC. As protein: CASSSLVAGGPSSYNEQFF.

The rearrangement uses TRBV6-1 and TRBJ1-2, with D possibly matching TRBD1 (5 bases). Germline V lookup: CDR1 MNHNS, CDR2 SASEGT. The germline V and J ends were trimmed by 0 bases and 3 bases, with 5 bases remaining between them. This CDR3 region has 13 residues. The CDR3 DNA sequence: TGTGCCAGCAGTGAAGCGACAGACTATGGCTACACCTTC. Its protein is CASSEATDYGYTF.

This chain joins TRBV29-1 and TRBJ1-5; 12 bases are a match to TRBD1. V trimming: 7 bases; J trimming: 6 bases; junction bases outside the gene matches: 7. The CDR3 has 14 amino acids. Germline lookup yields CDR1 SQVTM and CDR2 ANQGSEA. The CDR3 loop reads CSALGTGGGQPQHF. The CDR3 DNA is TGCAGCGCCCTCGGGACAGGGGGCGGTCAGCCCCAGCATTTT.

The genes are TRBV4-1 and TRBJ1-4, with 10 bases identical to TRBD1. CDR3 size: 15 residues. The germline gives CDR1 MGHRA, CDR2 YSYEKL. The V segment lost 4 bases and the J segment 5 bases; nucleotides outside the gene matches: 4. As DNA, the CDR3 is TGCGCCAGCAGCCGTCCGGGACAGGGGAATGAAAAACTGTTTTTT. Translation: CASSRPGQGNEKLFF.

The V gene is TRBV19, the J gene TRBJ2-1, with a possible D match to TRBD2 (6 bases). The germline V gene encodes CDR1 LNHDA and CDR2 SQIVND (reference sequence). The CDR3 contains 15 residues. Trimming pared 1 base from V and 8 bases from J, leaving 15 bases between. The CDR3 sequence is CASSIVVGSGHEQFF. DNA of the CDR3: TGTGCCAGTAGTATAGTTGTCGGGAGCGGGCATGAGCAGTTCTTC.

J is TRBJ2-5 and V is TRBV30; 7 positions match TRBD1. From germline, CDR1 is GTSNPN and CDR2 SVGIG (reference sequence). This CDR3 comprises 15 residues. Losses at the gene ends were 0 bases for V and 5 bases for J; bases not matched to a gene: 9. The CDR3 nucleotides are TGTGCCTGGAGTGTGGCCGCAGGGGGACGGGAGACCCAGTACTTC. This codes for CAWSVAAGGRETQYF.

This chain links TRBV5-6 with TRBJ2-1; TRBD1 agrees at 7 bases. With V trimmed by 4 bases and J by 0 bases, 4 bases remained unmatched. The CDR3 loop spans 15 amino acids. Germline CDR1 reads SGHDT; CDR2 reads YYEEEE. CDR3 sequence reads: CASSTGQSSYNEQFF. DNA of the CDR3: TGTGCCAGCAGCACGGGACAGAGCTCCTACAATGAGCAGTTCTTC.

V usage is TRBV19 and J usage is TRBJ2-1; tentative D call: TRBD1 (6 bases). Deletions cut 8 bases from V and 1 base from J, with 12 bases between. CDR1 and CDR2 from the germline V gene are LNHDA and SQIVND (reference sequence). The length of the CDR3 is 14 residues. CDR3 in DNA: TGTGCCAGTTCTCAGGGGATGTCCTACAATGAGCAGTTCTTC. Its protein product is CASSQGMSYNEQFF.

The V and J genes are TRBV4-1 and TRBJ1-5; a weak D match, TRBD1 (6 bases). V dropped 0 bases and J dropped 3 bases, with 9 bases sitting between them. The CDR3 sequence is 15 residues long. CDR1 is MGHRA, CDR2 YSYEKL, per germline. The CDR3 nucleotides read TGCGCCAGCAGCCAAGACCAGGGGACCAATCAGCCCCAGCATTTT. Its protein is CASSQDQGTNQPQHF.

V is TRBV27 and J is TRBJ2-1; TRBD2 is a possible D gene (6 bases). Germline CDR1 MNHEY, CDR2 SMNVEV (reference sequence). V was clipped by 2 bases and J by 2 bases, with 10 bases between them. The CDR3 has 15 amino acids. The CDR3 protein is CASSLTGSPYNEQFF. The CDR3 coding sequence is TGTGCCAGCAGTTTAACCGGGAGCCCCTACAATGAGCAGTTCTTC.

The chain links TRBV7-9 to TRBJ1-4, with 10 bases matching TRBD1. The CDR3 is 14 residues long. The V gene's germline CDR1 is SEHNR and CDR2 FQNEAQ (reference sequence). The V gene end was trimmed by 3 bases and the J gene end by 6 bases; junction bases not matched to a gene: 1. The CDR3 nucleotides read TGTGCCAGCAGCTTCGGGACAGGGGATGAAAAACTGTTTTTT. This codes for CASSFGTGDEKLFF.

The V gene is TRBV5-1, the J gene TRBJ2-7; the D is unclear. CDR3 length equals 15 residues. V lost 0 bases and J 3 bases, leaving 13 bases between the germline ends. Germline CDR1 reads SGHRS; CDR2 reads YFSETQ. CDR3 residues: CASSLAGADVYEQYF. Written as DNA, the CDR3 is TGCGCCAGCAGCTTGGCCGGTGCGGATGTCTACGAGCAGTACTTC.

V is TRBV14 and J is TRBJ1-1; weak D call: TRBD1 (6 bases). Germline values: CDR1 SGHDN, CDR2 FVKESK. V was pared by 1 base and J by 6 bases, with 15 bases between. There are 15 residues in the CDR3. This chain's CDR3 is CASSQGHRVGPEAFF. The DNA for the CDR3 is TGTGCCAGCAGCCAAGGGCACAGGGTGGGCCCTGAAGCTTTCTTT.